These 30 T cell receptor beta chains originate from one sample sequenced in a study of blood T cell repertoires in COVID-19. Generated by immunoSEQ multiplex PCR, the TCRdb table keeps only in-frame clones and is missing some. Of approximately 480,000 clones listed, around 90% were seen once; the top ten hold approximately 0.7%. Source material: PBMCs or T cells enriched from blood (not recorded which). Receptor source: a woman under 30 who had recovered from COVID-19.

The rearrangement joins TRBV29-1 to TRBJ2-3, with 15 bases fitting TRBD2. V shed 2 bases and J 4 bases; nucleotides not matched to a gene: 16. The germline CDR1 and CDR2 sequences are SQVTM and ANQGSEA. The CDR3 is 20 amino acids. The CDR3 region has the DNA TGCAGCGTTGAACCTTGGGTAAGGACTAGCGGGGGGGCGGCCCCAGATACGCAGTATTTT. Amino acid sequence: CSVEPWVRTSGGAAPDTQYF.

This clone was detected once. The chain carries TRBV12-3 or TRBV12-4 and TRBJ1-1; unclear D gene. The CDR3 runs to 13 residues. V lost 2 bases and J 1 base, leaving 5 bases between the germline ends. CDR3: CASSLNQNTEAFF. The CDR3 region has the DNA TGTGCCAGCAGTTTAAATCAGAACACTGAAGCTTTCTTT.

V usage is TRBV7-9 and J usage is TRBJ2-2; 14 nucleotides match TRBD2. CDR1 is SEHNR, CDR2 FQNEAQ, per germline (reference sequence). The V segment lost 4 bases and the J segment 0 bases; nucleotides outside the gene matches: 7. The length of the CDR3 is 19 residues. This chain's CDR3 is CASSSLGTSGGSNTGELFF. The CDR3 nucleotides read TGTGCCAGCAGCTCCCTAGGGACTAGCGGGGGTTCGAACACCGGGGAGCTGTTTTTT.

This chain links TRBV4-1 with TRBJ1-5; 8 positions match TRBD1. The V and J ends lost 0 bases and 4 bases, in that order; junction bases with no gene match: 8. This CDR3 region has 17 residues. CDR1 is MGHRA and CDR2 is YSYEKL in the germline V gene. The chain's CDR3 is CASSQDGAGGANQPQHF. CDR3 bases: TGCGCCAGCAGCCAAGATGGTGCAGGGGGCGCGAATCAGCCCCAGCATTTT.

The gene calls are TRBV20-1 and TRBJ1-1; unclear D gene. This CDR3 spans 11 amino acids. V lost 4 bases, J lost 1 base, and 4 bases lay in between. Per germline, CDR1 DFQATT and CDR2 SNEGSKA (reference sequence). The CDR3 DNA sequence: TGCAGTGCTAACAGGAACACTGAAGCTTTCTTT. It codes for CSANRNTEAFF.

V and J are TRBV3-1 (or the pseudogene TRBV3-2) and TRBJ1-6; a possible D gene is TRBD1 (5 bases). Trimming cost V 0 bases and J 7 bases, with 7 bases left between them. Germline CDR1 LGHDT, CDR2 YNNKEL (reference sequence). CDR3 length: 14 amino acids. The CDR3: CASSQDKGNSPLHF. The CDR3 DNA reads as TGTGCCAGCAGCCAAGATAAGGGGAATTCACCCCTCCACTTT.

This rearrangement joins TRBV2 to TRBJ1-4; no firm D call. Germline CDR1 reads SNHLY; CDR2 reads FYNNEI. This CDR3 is 15 amino acids long. V dropped 4 bases and J dropped 8 bases, with 17 bases sitting between them. This chain's CDR3 is CASSALGGWIEKLFF. The CDR3 DNA reads as TGTGCCAGCAGTGCCCTAGGTGGGTGGATAGAAAAACTGTTTTTT. Full variable domain (rest looked up from reference TRBV2 and TRBJ1-4): EPEVTQTPSHQVTQMGQEVILRCVPISNHLYFYWYRQILGQKVEFLVSFYNNEISEKSEIFDDQFSVERPDGSNFTLKIRSTKLEDSAMYFCASSALGGWIEKLFFGSGTQLSVL.

The DNA of the CDR3 is TGCAGCGTCCCCTTGGGGACCGGGACAGGGAATGGCTACACCTTC. It yields the protein CSVPLGTGTGNGYTF. The chain has TRBV29-1 and TRBJ1-2; TRBD1 matches 9 bases. The germline CDR1 and CDR2 sequences are SQVTM and ANQGSEA. The CDR3 consists of 15 residues. Trimming took 6 bases from V and 6 from J; bases not matched to a gene: 14. The variable domain in full, with the rest retrieved from reference TRBV29-1 and TRBJ1-2, is SAVISQKPSRDICQRGTSLTIQCQVDSQVTMMFWYRQQPGQSLTLIATANQGSEATYESGFVIDKFPISRPNLTFSTLTVSNMSPEDSSIYLCSVPLGTGTGNGYTFGSGTRLTVV.

The V and J genes are TRBV7-9 and TRBJ1-2; D may be TRBD1 (5 bases). Trimming removed 3 bases from V and 12 bases from J, with 11 bases in between. The CDR3 is made up of 11 amino acids. In germline, CDR1 is SEHNR, CDR2 FQNEAQ (reference sequence). In DNA, the CDR3 is TGTGCCAGCAGCTTCGCAGGGTTCAACACCTTC. It codes for CASSFAGFNTF.

This chain links TRBV6-1 with TRBJ2-7, with D perhaps TRBD1 (6 bases). From germline, CDR1 is MNHNS and CDR2 SASEGT. This CDR3 contains 14 residues. The ends were cut back, 3 bases at V and 6 bases at J, with 15 bases in the middle. CDR3 in amino acids: CASSDSPTGSEQYF. The CDR3 bases are TGTGCCAGCAGTGATTCTCCGACAGGTAGCGAGCAGTACTTC.

This rearrangement joins TRBV7-2 to TRBJ1-2; the D gene is possibly TRBD1 (5 bases). The V gene's germline CDR1 is SGHTA and CDR2 FQGNSA. The CDR3 extends over 14 amino acids. The V and J ends lost 5 bases and 5 bases respectively, with 15 bases between them. DNA for the CDR3: TGTGCCAGCAGCATTTATACAGGTTTATATGGCTACACCTTC. It yields the protein CASSIYTGLYGYTF. The full variable domain, in which reference TRBV7-2 and TRBJ1-2 provide the parts outside the CDR3, is GAGVSQSPSNKVTEKGKDVELRCDPISGHTALYWYRQSLGQGLEFLIYFQGNSAPDKSGLPSDRFSAERTGGSVSTLTIQRTQQEDSAVYLCASSIYTGLYGYTFGSGTRLTVV.

This chain links TRBV2 with TRBJ1-1; weak D call: TRBD1 (5 bases). Between the trimmed V and J ends, which lost 7 bases and 10 bases, there was a span of 22 bases. Germline V CDR1 and CDR2: SNHLY, FYNNEI. The CDR3 spans 14 residues. CDR3 nucleotides: TGTGCCAGCACTCCGGGGGAGAGTCTCTCTGGAGCTTTCTTT. It yields the protein CASTPGESLSGAFF.

V usage is TRBV6-5 and J usage is TRBJ1-4; no definite D call. CDR3 length: 12 amino acids. CDR1 is MNHEY, CDR2 SVGAGI, per germline. Trimming shortened V by 5 bases and J by 7 bases, and 8 bases separated the two germline ends. CDR3 sequence (DNA): TGTGCCAGCAGTCGGAGAGGTGAAAAACTGTTTTTT. Residues: CASSRRGEKLFF.

In its sample, this clone was seen a few times. This rearrangement joins TRBV13 to TRBJ1-1; 12 bases line up with TRBD1. CDR3 size: 17 residues. Germline-derived CDR1 and CDR2 are PRHDT and FYEKMQ (reference sequence). V gave up 5 bases and J gave up 5 bases; unmatched junction bases: 12. As DNA, the CDR3 is TGTGCCAGCAGCCCGTCCCGGGACAGGGGGCTGGAAACTGAAGCTTTCTTT. Protein sequence: CASSPSRDRGLETEAFF. The complete variable domain, with remaining parts taken from reference TRBV13 and TRBJ1-1, reads AAGVIQSPRHLIKEKRETATLKCYPIPRHDTVYWYQQGPGQDPQFLISFYEKMQSDKGSIPDRFSAQQFSDYHSELNMSSLELGDSALYFCASSPSRDRGLETEAFFGQGTRLTVV.

Regarding this clone: Distinct nucleotide sequences in the sample also encode this CDR3. The chain employs TRBV5-1 and TRBJ1-5; TRBD1 might be the D (6 bases). Trimming removed 0 bases from V and 6 bases from J, with 13 bases in between. Germline V gives CDR1 SGHRS, CDR2 YFSETQ. This CDR3 has 15 residues. The DNA of the CDR3 is TGCGCCAGCAGCTTGGGTACAGGGTACGGTCAGCCCCAGCATTTT. Its translation is CASSLGTGYGQPQHF.

This chain uses TRBV30 with TRBJ1-1; TRBD1 might be the D (5 bases). The CDR3 runs to 14 residues. V lost 5 bases, J lost 1 base, and 14 bases lay in between. Germline lookup yields CDR1 GTSNPN and CDR2 SVGIG (reference sequence). In DNA, the CDR3 is TGTGCCTGGTCGGGGGGTTATTCGAACACTGAAGCTTTCTTT. Encoded protein: CAWSGGYSNTEAFF.

The chain joins TRBV6-1 to TRBJ1-1; D may be TRBD1 (5 bases). Per germline, CDR1 MNHNS and CDR2 SASEGT. This CDR3 region has 13 residues. V gave up 1 base and J gave up 5 bases, with 8 bases separating them. CDR3 amino acids: CASSEGGGTEAFF. CDR3 DNA sequence: TGTGCCAGCAGTGAAGGGGGGGGAACTGAAGCTTTCTTT.

The chain uses TRBV2 and TRBJ1-1; no clear D. V lost 8 bases to trimming and J lost 3 bases, with 16 bases between them. Germline loops: CDR1 SNHLY, CDR2 FYNNEI. The CDR3 is made up of 14 amino acids. CDR3 region: CASARLNRDTEAFF. CDR3 bases: TGTGCCAGCGCAAGACTTAATCGGGACACTGAAGCTTTCTTT.

The table lists this clone with a count of one. The rearrangement joins TRBV6-6 to TRBJ1-5; D might be TRBD1 (6 bases). Germline assignment: CDR1 MNHNY and CDR2 SVGAGI (reference sequence). The V end was cut by 6 bases, the J end by 3 bases, with 9 bases between. This CDR3 spans 13 amino acids. This chain's CDR3 is CASRQGPNQPQHF. The CDR3 region has the DNA TGTGCCAGCAGACAGGGACCCAATCAGCCCCAGCATTTT.

The V call is TRBV20-1, the J call TRBJ2-1, with TRBD2 matching over 10 bases. J lost 5 bases, V lost 3 bases, and 4 bases had no gene match. The CDR3 has 14 residues. CDR1 and CDR2 from the germline V gene are DFQATT and SNEGSKA (reference sequence). CDR3 in DNA: TGCAGTGCTAGTAGCGGGGGGATGGACAATGAGCAGTTCTTC. Protein: CSASSGGMDNEQFF.

The genes are TRBV7-9 and TRBJ1-5; D perhaps matches TRBD1 (5 bases). Trimming shortened V by 11 bases and J by 3 bases, and 11 bases separated the two germline ends. Per germline, CDR1 SEHNR and CDR2 FQNEAQ (reference sequence). This CDR3 comprises 12 residues. As DNA, the CDR3 is TGTGCCGTCGACAGACTCAATCAGCCCCAGCATTTT. It is translated as CAVDRLNQPQHF. Using reference TRBV7-9 and TRBJ1-5 for the parts outside the CDR3, the full variable domain is DTGVSQNPRHKITKRGQNVTFRCDPISEHNRLYWYRQTLGQGPEFLTYFQNEAQLEKSRLLSDRFSAERPKGSFSTLEIQRTEQGDSAMYLCAVDRLNQPQHFGDGTRLSIL.

The V gene is TRBV11-1, the J gene TRBJ1-1; D is perhaps TRBD1 (5 bases). The CDR3 loop spans 14 amino acids. The V end was cut by 6 bases, the J end by 4 bases, with 15 bases between. Germline assignment: CDR1 SGHAT and CDR2 FQDESV (reference sequence). The CDR3 DNA reads as TGTGCCAGCAGGAAGGGACGGGGGGGCACTGAAGCTTTCTTT. It yields the protein CASRKGRGGTEAFF.

The chain joins TRBV5-1 to TRBJ1-1, with 9 bases that match TRBD1. The germline gives CDR1 SGHRS, CDR2 YFSETQ. The CDR3 runs 16 residues. V lost 5 bases, J lost 1 base, and 9 bases stayed unmatched. The CDR3 here is CASSPGTGIRNTEAFF. The CDR3 DNA sequence: TGCGCCAGCAGTCCCGGGACAGGGATCAGGAACACTGAAGCTTTCTTT.

The chain couples TRBV3-1 (or the pseudogene TRBV3-2) to TRBJ2-7; D is uncertain. The length of the CDR3 is 15 residues. Trimming left V 3 bases short and J 3 bases short, with 15 bases between. The germline CDR1 and CDR2 sequences are LGHDT and YNNKEL (reference sequence). The CDR3 sequence is CASSHSMTPNYEQYF. The CDR3 DNA reads as TGTGCCAGCAGCCATAGTATGACTCCCAACTACGAGCAGTACTTC.

The chain recombines TRBV12-5 with TRBJ1-2; unclear D gene. The V end lost 1 base, the J end lost 5 bases, and 11 bases lay between the germline ends. CDR1 and CDR2 (germline): LGHNT, FRNRAP. This CDR3 has 14 residues. CDR3 nucleotides: TGTGCTAGTGGTTTGGCTACAGTTCTTTATGGCTACACCTTC. Translating gives CASGLATVLYGYTF.

The chain recombines TRBV6-5 with TRBJ2-3; 9 bases are shared with TRBD1. Germline CDR1 is MNHEY and CDR2 is SVGAGI. The CDR3 has 16 amino acids. V trimming: 4 bases; J trimming: 5 bases; junction bases outside the gene matches: 10. Here the CDR3 reads CASSSLQGAAGDTQYF. The CDR3 DNA follows: TGTGCCAGCAGTTCCTTACAGGGGGCAGCAGGAGATACGCAGTATTTT.

The chain has TRBV19 and TRBJ1-2, with D maybe TRBD1 (6 bases). This CDR3 region has 14 residues. The V and J ends lost 5 bases and 2 bases respectively, with 12 bases between them. Germline CDR1 reads LNHDA; CDR2 reads SQIVND (reference sequence). The CDR3 DNA follows: TGTGCCAGTAGTCTCCGGGACACCAACTATGGCTACACCTTC. Translating gives CASSLRDTNYGYTF.

The chain is built from TRBV14 and TRBJ1-5; D remains unclear. The germline V and J ends were trimmed by 0 bases and 7 bases, with 7 bases remaining between them. Germline V gives CDR1 SGHDN, CDR2 FVKESK. The CDR3 is 13 amino acids. The CDR3 spells CASSQDVEQPQHF. The CDR3 DNA follows: TGTGCCAGCAGCCAAGATGTGGAGCAGCCCCAGCATTTT.

V and J are TRBV7-3 and TRBJ2-1; 9 bases fit TRBD2. This CDR3 is built from 15 residues. The germline V gene encodes CDR1 SGHTA and CDR2 FQGTGA. V shed 1 base and J 7 bases; nucleotides not matched to a gene: 5. The CDR3 protein is CASSLSLAGSNEQFF. In nucleotides, the CDR3 is TGTGCCAGCAGCTTAAGCCTAGCGGGGAGTAATGAGCAGTTCTTC.

The V and J genes are TRBV18 and TRBJ1-4, with TRBD1 matching over 7 bases. Germline CDR1 reads KGHSH; CDR2 reads LQKENI. V lost 6 bases and J lost 8; bases outside the gene matches: 9. The CDR3 has 14 amino acids. Here the CDR3 DNA reads TGTGCCAGCTCCCCCGACAGGGATGGGGAAAAACTGTTTTTT. Translating gives CASSPDRDGEKLFF. The full variable domain, with the rest looked up from reference TRBV18 and TRBJ1-4, is NAGVMQNPRHLVRRRGQEARLRCSPMKGHSHVYWYRQLPEEGLKFMVYLQKENIIDESGMPKERFSAEFPKEGPSILRIQQVVRGDSAAYFCASSPDRDGEKLFFGSGTQLSVL.